Each of the 23 T cell receptor beta chains below was sequenced from the same sample in a study of lymphopenia after photon versus proton radiotherapy. Assay used: immunoSEQ multiplex PCR; TCRdb lists only in-frame clones, some missing. The table includes tens of thousands of clones, about nine tenths detected once. Sequenced material: peripheral blood, taken from a patient treated with photon-based radiotherapy. These receptors were collected from a woman aged 50 to 65 with cholangiocarcinoma.

This chain joins TRBV2 and TRBJ1-2; D possibly corresponds to TRBD1 (5 bases). The CDR3 length is 12 residues. V lost 2 bases to trimming and J lost 7 bases, with 8 bases between them. The V gene's germline CDR1 is SNHLY and CDR2 FYNNEI. CDR3 bases: TGTGCCAGCAGTGAACTCGGGGGTGGCTACACCTTC. Translation gives CASSELGGGYTF.

J is TRBJ1-6 and V is TRBV2; possible D gene TRBD1, 5 bases. V lost 6 bases, J lost 7 bases, and 19 bases lay in between. The CDR3 is 16 amino acids. Germline V gene lookup returns CDR1 SNHLY and CDR2 FYNNEI. CDR3 in DNA: TGTGCCAGCAGCGGAAGGGAGGGGCCCTGGAATTCACCCCTCCACTTT. Its protein product is CASSGREGPWNSPLHF.

The chain has TRBV10-3 and TRBJ1-2, with D hard to call. The CDR3 length is 13 residues. CDR1 and CDR2 (germline): ENHRY, SYGVKD. Trimming removed 3 bases from V and 0 bases from J, with 5 bases in between. The CDR3 sequence: CAISDAPNYGYTF. The CDR3 nucleotides read TGTGCCATCAGTGACGCCCCTAACTATGGCTACACCTTC.

The sample holds one count of this clone. The J gene is TRBJ2-7, the V gene TRBV15, with 8 bases matching TRBD2. Per the germline V gene, CDR1 is LNHNV and CDR2 is YYDKDF (reference sequence). There are 15 residues in the CDR3. The V and J ends lost 3 bases and 6 bases, in that order; junction bases with no gene match: 10. The CDR3 nucleotides are TGTGCCACCAGCAGCGAGCCAGGACTAGCTAGCGAGCAGTACTTC. Translating gives CATSSEPGLASEQYF. The full variable domain, with the rest looked up from reference TRBV15 and TRBJ2-7, is DAMVIQNPRYQVTQFGKPVTLSCSQTLNHNVMYWYQQKSSQAPKLLFHYYDKDFNNEADTPDNFQSRRPNTSFCFLDIRSPGLGDTAMYLCATSSEPGLASEQYFGPGTRLTVT.

The chain recombines TRBV13 with TRBJ1-4, with D unresolved. The germline V and J ends were trimmed by 4 bases and 0 bases, with 12 bases remaining between them. This CDR3 spans 16 amino acids. From germline, CDR1 is PRHDT and CDR2 FYEKMQ (reference sequence). The CDR3 is CASSSRHVATNEKLFF. The CDR3 DNA sequence: TGTGCCAGCAGCTCCCGACACGTTGCAACTAATGAAAAACTGTTTTTT.

The CDR3 protein is CASSLDGGFDSAGYTF. CDR3 nucleotides: TGCGCCAGCAGCTTGGATGGGGGGTTCGATAGCGCTGGCTACACCTTC. This chain uses TRBV5-1 with TRBJ1-2, with D possibly being TRBD1 (5 bases). The CDR3 covers 16 residues. Germline V gene data show CDR1 as SGHRS and CDR2 as YFSETQ. V was shortened by 0 bases and J by 7 bases, with 19 bases between the two germline ends.

The V and J genes are TRBV19 and TRBJ2-1, with no clear D. Between the trimmed V and J ends, which lost 5 bases and 0 bases, there was a span of 14 bases. The CDR3 is 16 amino acids. From germline, CDR1 is LNHDA and CDR2 SQIVND (reference sequence). The CDR3 spells CASSEQDVSSYNEQFF. The CDR3, as DNA: TGTGCCAGTAGTGAACAAGATGTTAGCTCCTACAATGAGCAGTTCTTC.

The V call is TRBV7-2, the J call TRBJ2-1; 10 positions agree with TRBD1. The V segment lost 3 bases and the J segment 8 bases; nucleotides outside the gene matches: 7. The CDR3 totals 15 residues. CDR1 is SGHTA, CDR2 FQGNSA, per germline. The DNA of the CDR3 is TGTGCCAGCAGCTTCGGACAGGGGGGGTTCGATGAGCAGTTCTTC. This codes for CASSFGQGGFDEQFF.

The chain uses TRBV6-5 and TRBJ1-2; D gene ambiguous. Trimming removed 2 bases at V and 4 bases at J, with 17 bases between. Germline V gene sequence: CDR1 MNHEY, CDR2 SVGAGI. The CDR3 is made up of 16 amino acids. The CDR3 sequence is CASSYRKASYSYGYTF. Here the CDR3 DNA reads TGTGCCAGCAGTTACCGGAAGGCCTCCTACAGCTATGGCTACACCTTC.

The chain combines TRBV4-3 with TRBJ2-6, with a possible D match to TRBD2 (6 bases). The V and J ends lost 6 bases and 1 base respectively, with 13 bases between them. The germline CDR1 and CDR2 sequences are LGHNA and YSLEER. The CDR3 runs 16 residues. As DNA, the CDR3 is TGCGCCAGCAGTCTGGGGGGATCGTCTGGGGCCAACGTCCTGACTTTC. Translation gives CASSLGGSSGANVLTF.

The CDR3 DNA reads as TGCAGCGTTGAAGTGCGGCAGGGGGCCTCTATCACTGAAGCTTTCTTT. Its translation: CSVEVRQGASITEAFF. The chain uses TRBV29-1 and TRBJ1-1; 8 nucleotides line up with TRBD1. V shed 1 base, J shed 4 bases, and the junction held 11 bases outside the gene matches. The length of the CDR3 is 16 residues. Looked up from germline, CDR1 is SQVTM and CDR2 is ANQGSEA.

The chain joins TRBV10-3 to TRBJ1-1; perhaps TRBD1 as D (5 bases). The CDR3 loop spans 17 amino acids. Per germline, CDR1 ENHRY and CDR2 SYGVKD. V gave up 2 bases and J gave up 1 base, with 17 bases separating them. The CDR3 is CAISEVEGRGANTEAFF. The CDR3 bases are TGTGCCATCAGTGAGGTCGAGGGTAGGGGAGCGAACACTGAAGCTTTCTTT.

The rearrangement links TRBV20-1 to TRBJ1-2; a weak D match, TRBD1 (5 bases). Trimming removed 8 bases from V and 7 bases from J, with 11 bases in between. The germline gives CDR1 DFQATT, CDR2 SNEGSKA (reference sequence). The CDR3 extends over 10 amino acids. The CDR3 coding sequence is TGCAGTCCCCGGGACGGTGGCTACACCTTC. Translating it yields CSPRDGGYTF.

The gene calls are TRBV4-3 and TRBJ1-1; D gene unclear. Per the germline V gene, CDR1 is LGHNA and CDR2 is YSLEER. This CDR3 spans 15 amino acids. The germline V and J ends were trimmed by 5 bases and 5 bases, with 18 bases remaining between them. The CDR3 sequence is CASSSHPGRWTEAFF. The CDR3 DNA reads TGCGCCAGCAGCTCCCACCCCGGTCGTTGGACTGAAGCTTTCTTT.

This sequence joins TRBV7-9 and TRBJ1-1; maybe TRBD1 (5 bases). Germline V CDR1 and CDR2: SEHNR, FQNEAQ (reference sequence). V was clipped by 4 bases and J by 5 bases, with 17 bases between them. CDR3 size: 15 residues. CDR3 DNA: TGTGCCAGCAGCTGGGGGTCCTTGGGTATAACTGAAGCTTTCTTT. Translating it yields CASSWGSLGITEAFF.

The gene calls are TRBV2 and TRBJ2-1, with TRBD1 matching 8 bases. The CDR3 runs 15 residues. Germline lookup yields CDR1 SNHLY and CDR2 FYNNEI. V trimming: 5 bases; J trimming: 4 bases; junction bases outside the gene matches: 7. The CDR3 nucleotides are TGTGCCAGCAGTACCTCAGGGGGCGGGTACAATGAGCAGTTCTTC. This gives the protein CASSTSGGGYNEQFF. Drawing the rest from reference TRBV2 and TRBJ2-1, the complete variable domain is EPEVTQTPSHQVTQMGQEVILRCVPISNHLYFYWYRQILGQKVEFLVSFYNNEISEKSEIFDDQFSVERPDGSNFTLKIRSTKLEDSAMYFCASSTSGGGYNEQFFGPGTRLTVL.

The chain carries TRBV5-4 and TRBJ1-4; D gene ambiguous. Germline-derived CDR1 and CDR2 are SGHNT and YYREEE (reference sequence). This CDR3 has 13 amino acids. The V gene lost 0 bases and the J gene lost 6 bases, with 6 bases spanning the gap. The DNA of the CDR3 is TGTGCCAGCAGCTTGGGACTCGATGAAAAACTGTTTTTT. Protein product: CASSLGLDEKLFF.

The chain joins TRBV19 to TRBJ1-5; D is perhaps TRBD1 (5 bases). This CDR3 has 15 residues. CDR1 is LNHDA, CDR2 SQIVND, per germline (reference sequence). The V gene lost 10 bases and the J gene lost 0 bases, with 16 bases spanning the gap. CDR3 DNA sequence: TGTGCCACCCTGGCAGGGAGGCTTAGCAATCAGCCCCAGCATTTT. It yields the protein CATLAGRLSNQPQHF. The full variable domain, completed using reference TRBV19 and TRBJ1-5, is DGGITQSPKYLFRKEGQNVTLSCEQNLNHDAMYWYRQDPGQGLRLIYYSQIVNDFQKGDIAEGYSVSREKKESFPLTVTSAQKNPTAFYLCATLAGRLSNQPQHFGDGTRLSIL.

The gene calls are TRBV18 and TRBJ1-2, with D uncertain. CDR1 and CDR2 from the germline V gene are KGHSH and LQKENI. CDR3 length: 15 amino acids. Trimming removed 1 base at V and 0 bases at J, with 9 bases between. The CDR3 coding sequence is TGTGCCAGCTCACCACGCGGGGAACCTAACTATGGCTACACCTTC. It specifies CASSPRGEPNYGYTF.

V is TRBV4-3 and J is TRBJ2-1; 7 positions agree with TRBD1. This CDR3 spans 15 amino acids. Germline assignment: CDR1 LGHNA and CDR2 YSLEER. V lost 0 bases, J lost 1 base, and 0 bases stayed unmatched. This chain's CDR3 is CASSQEGQSYNEQFF. The DNA of the CDR3 is TGCGCCAGCAGCCAAGAGGGACAGTCCTACAATGAGCAGTTCTTC.

The V gene is TRBV14, the J gene TRBJ1-2; D gene unclear. V dropped 4 bases and J dropped 2 bases, with 14 bases sitting between them. The CDR3 runs 15 residues. Per the germline V gene, CDR1 is SGHDN and CDR2 is FVKESK. CDR3 nucleotides: TGTGCCAGCAGCCTCTTTAGCGGTTGGAACTATGGCTACACCTTC. This gives the protein CASSLFSGWNYGYTF.

The chain combines TRBV5-6 with TRBJ1-1, with 7 bases that match TRBD1. This CDR3 is built from 14 residues. The germline gives CDR1 SGHDT, CDR2 YYEEEE. V was pared by 1 base and J by 2 bases, with 2 bases of the junction left unmatched. The CDR3 DNA follows: TGTGCCAGCAGCTTGAGGGACAGTAACACTGAAGCTTTCTTT. Amino acids: CASSLRDSNTEAFF.

The V and J genes are TRBV7-9 and TRBJ2-3; maybe TRBD1 (6 bases). V was pared by 3 bases and J by 3 bases, with 13 bases between. There are 15 residues in the CDR3. Germline V lookup: CDR1 SEHNR, CDR2 FQNEAQ (reference sequence). The CDR3 region has the DNA TGTGCCAGCAGCTTGAATACAGGGAGAACAGATACGCAGTATTTT. Protein: CASSLNTGRTDTQYF. Looking up the rest from reference TRBV7-9 and TRBJ2-3 gives the full variable domain: DTGVSQNPRHKITKRGQNVTFRCDPISEHNRLYWYRQTLGQGPEFLTYFQNEAQLEKSRLLSDRFSAERPKGSFSTLEIQRTEQGDSAMYLCASSLNTGRTDTQYFGPGTRLTVL.